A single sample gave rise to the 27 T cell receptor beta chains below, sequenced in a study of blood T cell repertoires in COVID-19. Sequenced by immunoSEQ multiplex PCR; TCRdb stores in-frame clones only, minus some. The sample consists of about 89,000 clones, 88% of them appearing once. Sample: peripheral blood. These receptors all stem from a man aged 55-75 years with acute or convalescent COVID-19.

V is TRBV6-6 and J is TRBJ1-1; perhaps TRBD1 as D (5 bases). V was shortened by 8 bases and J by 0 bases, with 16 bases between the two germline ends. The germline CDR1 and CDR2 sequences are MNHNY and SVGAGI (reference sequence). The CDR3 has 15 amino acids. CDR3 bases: TGTGCCAGCGAGAGGGGCGGAGGGCTGAACACTGAAGCTTTCTTT. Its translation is CASERGGGLNTEAFF.

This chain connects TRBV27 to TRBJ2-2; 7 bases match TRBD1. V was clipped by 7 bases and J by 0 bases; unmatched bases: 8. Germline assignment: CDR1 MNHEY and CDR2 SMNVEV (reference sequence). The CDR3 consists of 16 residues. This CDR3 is CASNGNRGANTGELFF. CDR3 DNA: TGTGCCAGCAACGGGAACAGGGGAGCGAACACCGGGGAGCTGTTTTTT.

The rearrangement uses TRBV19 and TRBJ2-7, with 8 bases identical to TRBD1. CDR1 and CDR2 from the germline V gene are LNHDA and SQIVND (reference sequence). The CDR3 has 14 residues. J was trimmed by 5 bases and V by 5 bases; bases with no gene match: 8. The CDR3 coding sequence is TGTGCCAGTAGTCAGGGGGCAGAAGTGGACGAGCAGTACTTC. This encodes CASSQGAEVDEQYF.

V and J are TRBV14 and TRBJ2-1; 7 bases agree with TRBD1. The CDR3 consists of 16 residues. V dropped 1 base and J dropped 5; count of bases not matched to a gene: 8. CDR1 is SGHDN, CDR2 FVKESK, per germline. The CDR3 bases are TGTGCCAGCAGCCAAGCCAGGGGGAACCCGAACAATGAGCAGTTCTTC. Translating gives CASSQARGNPNNEQFF.

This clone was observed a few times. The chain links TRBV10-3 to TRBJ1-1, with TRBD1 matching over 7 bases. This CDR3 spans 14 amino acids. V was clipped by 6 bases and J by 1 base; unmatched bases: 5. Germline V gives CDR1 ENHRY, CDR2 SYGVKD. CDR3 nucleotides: TGTGCCATCAGCAAAGGGACAGCGAACACTGAAGCTTTCTTT. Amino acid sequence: CAISKGTANTEAFF.

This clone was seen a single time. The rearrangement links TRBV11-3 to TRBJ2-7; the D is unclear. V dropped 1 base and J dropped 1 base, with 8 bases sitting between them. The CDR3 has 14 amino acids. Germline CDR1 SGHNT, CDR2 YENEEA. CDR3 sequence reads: CASSLGANSYEQYF. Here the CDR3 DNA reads TGTGCCAGCAGCTTAGGGGCAAATTCCTACGAGCAGTACTTC.

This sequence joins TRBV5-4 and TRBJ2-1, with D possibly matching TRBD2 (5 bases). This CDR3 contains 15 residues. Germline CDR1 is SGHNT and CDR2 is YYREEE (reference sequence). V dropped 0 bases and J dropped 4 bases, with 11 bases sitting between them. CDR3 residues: CASSLESRTYNEQFF. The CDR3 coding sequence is TGTGCCAGCAGCTTGGAATCTAGGACTTACAATGAGCAGTTCTTC. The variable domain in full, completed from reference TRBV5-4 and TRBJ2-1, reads ETGVTQSPTHLIKTRGQQVTLRCSSQSGHNTVSWYQQALGQGPQFIFQYYREEENGRGNFPPRFSGLQFPNYSSELNVNALELDDSALYLCASSLESRTYNEQFFGPGTRLTVL.

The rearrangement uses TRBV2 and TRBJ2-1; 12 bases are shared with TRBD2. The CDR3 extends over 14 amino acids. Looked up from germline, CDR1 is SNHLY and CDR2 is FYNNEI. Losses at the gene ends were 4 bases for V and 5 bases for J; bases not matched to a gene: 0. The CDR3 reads CASSGLAGDNEQFF. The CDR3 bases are TGTGCCAGCAGTGGACTAGCGGGAGACAATGAGCAGTTCTTC.

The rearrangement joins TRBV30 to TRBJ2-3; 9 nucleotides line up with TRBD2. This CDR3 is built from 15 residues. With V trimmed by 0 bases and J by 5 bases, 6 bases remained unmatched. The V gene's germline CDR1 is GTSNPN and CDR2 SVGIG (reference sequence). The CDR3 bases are TGTGCCTGGAGTGTCCTAGCGGGATTAGGAGATACGCAGTATTTT. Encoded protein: CAWSVLAGLGDTQYF.

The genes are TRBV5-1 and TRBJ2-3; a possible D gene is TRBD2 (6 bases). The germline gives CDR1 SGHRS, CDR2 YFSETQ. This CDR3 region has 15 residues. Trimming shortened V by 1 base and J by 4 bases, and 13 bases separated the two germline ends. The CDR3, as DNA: TGCGCCAGCAGCTTGATCGGGATAGCGGCAGATACGCAGTATTTT. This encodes CASSLIGIAADTQYF.

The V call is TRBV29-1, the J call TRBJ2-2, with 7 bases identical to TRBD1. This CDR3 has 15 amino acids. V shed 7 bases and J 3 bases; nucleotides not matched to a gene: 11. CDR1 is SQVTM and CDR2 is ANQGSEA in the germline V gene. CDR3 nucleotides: TGCAGCGGTGGGTCGGGACAGTCCTACACCGGGGAGCTGTTTTTT. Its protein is CSGGSGQSYTGELFF.

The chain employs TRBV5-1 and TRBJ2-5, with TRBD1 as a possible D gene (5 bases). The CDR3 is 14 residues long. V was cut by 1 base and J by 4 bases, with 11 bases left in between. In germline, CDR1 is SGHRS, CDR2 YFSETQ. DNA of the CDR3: TGCGCCAGCAGCTTGAGGGGTAGGACAGAGACCCAGTACTTC. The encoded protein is CASSLRGRTETQYF.

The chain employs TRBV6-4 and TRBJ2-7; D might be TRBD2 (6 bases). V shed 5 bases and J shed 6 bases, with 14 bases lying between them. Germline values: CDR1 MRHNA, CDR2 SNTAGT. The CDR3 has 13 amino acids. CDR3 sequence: CASSLDRTTEQYF. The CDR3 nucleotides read TGTGCCAGCAGTCTTGATAGGACTACCGAGCAGTACTTC.

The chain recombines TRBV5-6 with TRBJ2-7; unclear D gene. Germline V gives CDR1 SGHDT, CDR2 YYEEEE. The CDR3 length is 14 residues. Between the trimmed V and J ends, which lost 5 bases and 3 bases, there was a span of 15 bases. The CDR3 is CASSLGGPNYEQYF. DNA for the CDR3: TGTGCCAGCAGTCTGGGTGGGCCAAACTACGAGCAGTACTTC.

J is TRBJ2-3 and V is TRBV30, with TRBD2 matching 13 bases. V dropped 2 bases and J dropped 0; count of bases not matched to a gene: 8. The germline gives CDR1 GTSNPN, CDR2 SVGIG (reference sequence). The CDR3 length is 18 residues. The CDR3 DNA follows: TGTGCCTGGAGTAAACCGGGACTAGCGGGGAAAAGCACAGATACGCAGTATTTT. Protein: CAWSKPGLAGKSTDTQYF. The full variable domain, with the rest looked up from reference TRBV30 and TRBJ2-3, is SQTIHQWPATLVQPVGSPLSLECTVEGTSNPNLYWYRQAAGRGLQLLFYSVGIGQISSEVPQNLSASRPQDRQFILSSKKLLLSDSGFYLCAWSKPGLAGKSTDTQYFGPGTRLTVL.

CDR3 amino acids: CAWTWDRGYGYTF. For the CDR3, the DNA is TGTGCCTGGACTTGGGACAGGGGCTATGGCTACACCTTC. The chain links TRBV30 to TRBJ1-2; 10 bases fit TRBD1. The J segment lost 4 bases and the V segment lost 4 bases, leaving 3 bases of the junction unmatched. The CDR3 contains 13 residues. Looked up from germline, CDR1 is GTSNPN and CDR2 is SVGIG (reference sequence).

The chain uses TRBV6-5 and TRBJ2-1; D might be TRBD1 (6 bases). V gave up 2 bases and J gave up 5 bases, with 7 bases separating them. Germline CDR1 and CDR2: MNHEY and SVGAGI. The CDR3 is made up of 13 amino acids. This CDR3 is CASSYNRDNEQFF. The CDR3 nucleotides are TGTGCCAGCAGTTACAACAGGGACAATGAGCAGTTCTTC.

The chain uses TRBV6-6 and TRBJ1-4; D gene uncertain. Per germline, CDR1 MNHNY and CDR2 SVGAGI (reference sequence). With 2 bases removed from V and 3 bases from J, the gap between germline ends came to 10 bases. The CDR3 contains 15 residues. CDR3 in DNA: TGTGCCAGCAGTTACGAGGGTTTACCTAATGAAAAACTGTTTTTT. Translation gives CASSYEGLPNEKLFF.

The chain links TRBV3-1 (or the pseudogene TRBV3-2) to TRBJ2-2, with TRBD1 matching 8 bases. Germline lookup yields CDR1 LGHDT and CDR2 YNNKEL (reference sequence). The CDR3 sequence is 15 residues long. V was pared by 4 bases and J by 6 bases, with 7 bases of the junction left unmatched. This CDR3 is CASSPGQGGAGELFF. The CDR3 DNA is TGTGCCAGCAGCCCCGGACAGGGTGGCGCCGGGGAGCTGTTTTTT.

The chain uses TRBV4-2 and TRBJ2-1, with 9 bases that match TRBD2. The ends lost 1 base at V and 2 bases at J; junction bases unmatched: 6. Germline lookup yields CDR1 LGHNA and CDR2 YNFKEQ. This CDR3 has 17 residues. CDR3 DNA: TGTGCCAGCAGCCAAGTGGGTAGCGGGGGAACCTACAATGAGCAGTTCTTC. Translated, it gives CASSQVGSGGTYNEQFF.

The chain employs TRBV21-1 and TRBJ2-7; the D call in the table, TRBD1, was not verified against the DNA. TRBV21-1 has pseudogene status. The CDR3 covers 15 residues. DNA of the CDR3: TGTGCCAGCAGCTCCCGGGACAGGGGGCATTACGAGCAGTACTTC. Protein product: CASSSRDRGHYEQYF.

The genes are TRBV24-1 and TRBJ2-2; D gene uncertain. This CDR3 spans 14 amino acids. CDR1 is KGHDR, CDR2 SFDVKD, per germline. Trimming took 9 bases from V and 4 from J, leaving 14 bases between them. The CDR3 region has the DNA TGTGCCACCTCCAGCGACTCCAGCACCGGGGAGCTGTTTTTT. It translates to CATSSDSSTGELFF.

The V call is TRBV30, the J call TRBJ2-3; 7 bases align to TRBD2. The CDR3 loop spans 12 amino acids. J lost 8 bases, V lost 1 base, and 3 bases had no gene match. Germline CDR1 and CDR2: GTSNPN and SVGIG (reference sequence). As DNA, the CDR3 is TGTGCCTGGAGTGCCCCGGGGGGTACGCAGTATTTT. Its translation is CAWSAPGGTQYF.

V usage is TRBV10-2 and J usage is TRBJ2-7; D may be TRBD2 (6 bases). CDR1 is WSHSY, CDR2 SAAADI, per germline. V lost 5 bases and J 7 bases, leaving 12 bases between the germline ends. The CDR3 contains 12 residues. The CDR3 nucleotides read TGCGCCAGCAGTTACGCGGGGTGGGAGCAGTACTTC. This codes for CASSYAGWEQYF.

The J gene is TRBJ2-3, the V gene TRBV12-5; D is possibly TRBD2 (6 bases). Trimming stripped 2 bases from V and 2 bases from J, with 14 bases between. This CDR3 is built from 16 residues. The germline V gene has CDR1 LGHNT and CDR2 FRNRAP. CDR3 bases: TGTGCTAGTGGTTTGAGGGACTTCGGGTTCACAGATACGCAGTATTTT. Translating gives CASGLRDFGFTDTQYF.

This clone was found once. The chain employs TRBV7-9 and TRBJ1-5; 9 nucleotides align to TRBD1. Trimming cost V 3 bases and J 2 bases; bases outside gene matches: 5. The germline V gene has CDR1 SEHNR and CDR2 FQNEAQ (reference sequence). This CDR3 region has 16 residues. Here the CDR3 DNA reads TGTGCCAGCAGCTTCGGACAGGGGATTGGCAATCAGCCCCAGCATTTT. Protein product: CASSFGQGIGNQPQHF.

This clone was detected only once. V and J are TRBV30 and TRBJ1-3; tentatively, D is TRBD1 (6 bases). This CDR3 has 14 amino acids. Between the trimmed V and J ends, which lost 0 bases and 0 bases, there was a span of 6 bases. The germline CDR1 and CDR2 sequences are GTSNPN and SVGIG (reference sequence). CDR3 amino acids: CAWSVGGSGNTIYF. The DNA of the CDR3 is TGTGCCTGGAGTGTAGGGGGCTCTGGAAACACCATATATTTT.